These 21 T cell receptor beta chains were sequenced from one sample in a study of blood T cell repertoires in COVID-19. Libraries were prepared by immunoSEQ multiplex PCR; TCRdb keeps only in-frame clonotypes and omits some of them. The table lists about 240,000 clones, roughly 80% of them singletons. Material for sequencing was peripheral blood. The receptors were gathered from a woman of 80 years or more with COVID-19, enrolled during active disease.

This clone was detected only once. The chain recombines TRBV6-2 or TRBV6-3 with TRBJ2-7; possible D gene TRBD1, 5 bases. The V gene's germline CDR1 is MNHEY and CDR2 SVGEGT. Trimming removed 5 bases from V and 3 bases from J, with 8 bases in between. There are 12 residues in the CDR3. As DNA, the CDR3 is TGTGCCAGCAGTAAGACAGTCTACGAGCAGTACTTC. Residues: CASSKTVYEQYF.

The J gene is TRBJ2-2, the V gene TRBV18; TRBD2 agrees at 9 bases. This CDR3 is built from 18 residues. Germline CDR1 and CDR2: KGHSH and LQKENI. Losses at the gene ends were 1 base for V and 4 bases for J; bases not matched to a gene: 10. DNA for the CDR3: TGTGCCAGCTCACCACGTACTGTCGCGGGAGGGGTCACCGGGGAGCTGTTTTTT. This gives the protein CASSPRTVAGGVTGELFF. The full variable domain, its missing parts supplied by reference TRBV18 and TRBJ2-2, is NAGVMQNPRHLVRRRGQEARLRCSPMKGHSHVYWYRQLPEEGLKFMVYLQKENIIDESGMPKERFSAEFPKEGPSILRIQQVVRGDSAAYFCASSPRTVAGGVTGELFFGEGSRLTVL.

The chain uses TRBV7-2 and TRBJ2-6, with 7 nucleotides matching TRBD1. CDR1 is SGHTA, CDR2 FQGNSA, per germline. The V gene end was trimmed by 1 base and the J gene end by 2 bases; junction bases not matched to a gene: 5. The CDR3 has 17 amino acids. CDR3 sequence: CASSLVWTGTGANVLTF. Here the CDR3 DNA reads TGTGCCAGCAGCTTAGTGTGGACAGGCACTGGGGCCAACGTCCTGACTTTC.

As regards this clone: Sequence at one end of the junction differs from germline and may be a read error. The chain is built from TRBV7-7 and TRBJ2-2, with D tentatively TRBD2 (5 bases). The V gene's germline CDR1 is SSHAT and CDR2 FNYEAQ (reference sequence). The CDR3 has 16 amino acids. The CDR3 DNA reads TGTGCTAGCAGCTTAGGAGGACTCCCTAACACCGGGGAGCTGTTTTTT. Its protein product is CASSLGGLPNTGELFF.

V gene TRBV6-1 combines with J gene TRBJ1-6, with 7 bases lining up with TRBD1. The CDR3 is 16 residues long. V lost 2 bases, J lost 5 bases, and 6 bases stayed unmatched. Per the germline V gene, CDR1 is MNHNS and CDR2 is SASEGT. The CDR3 region is CASSEIPGGNNSPLHF. The CDR3 nucleotides are TGTGCCAGCAGTGAAATCCCAGGGGGAAATAATTCACCCCTCCACTTT.

This rearrangement joins TRBV9 to TRBJ1-5; D uncertain. CDR3 length equals 15 residues. The germline V gene encodes CDR1 SGDLS and CDR2 YYNGEE. The V end lost 4 bases, the J end lost 0 bases, and 11 bases lay between the germline ends. The DNA of the CDR3 is TGTGCCAGCAGCCCCCGCGGGGATAGCAATCAGCCCCAGCATTTT. The encoded protein is CASSPRGDSNQPQHF. The full variable domain, in which reference TRBV9 and TRBJ1-5 provide the parts outside the CDR3, is DSGVTQTPKHLITATGQRVTLRCSPRSGDLSVYWYQQSLDQGLQFLIQYYNGEERAKGNILERFSAQQFPDLHSELNLSSLELGDSALYFCASSPRGDSNQPQHFGDGTRLSIL.

V and J are TRBV27 and TRBJ1-4; 7 positions match TRBD1. The CDR3 sequence is 14 residues long. Trimming cost V 5 bases and J 8 bases; bases outside gene matches: 8. Germline lookup yields CDR1 MNHEY and CDR2 SMNVEV (reference sequence). In DNA form, the CDR3 reads TGTGCCAGCAGTCCCGACAGGGCCCGGGAAAAACTGTTTTTT. Protein sequence: CASSPDRAREKLFF.

V and J are TRBV5-1 and TRBJ2-1; unclear D gene. The germline CDR1 and CDR2 sequences are SGHRS and YFSETQ. The CDR3 runs 13 residues. V was trimmed by 1 base and J by 5 bases, leaving 7 bases between them. The chain's CDR3 is CASSLTPNNEQFF. Here the CDR3 DNA reads TGCGCCAGCAGCTTGACTCCGAACAATGAGCAGTTCTTC.

The V and J genes are TRBV18 and TRBJ1-5; no clear D gene. Germline V CDR1 and CDR2: KGHSH, LQKENI. The CDR3 contains 14 residues. V lost 3 bases and J lost 5, with 11 bases in between. The CDR3 DNA reads TGTGCCAGCTCACCGAGTGGGCGGGATCAGCCCCAGCATTTT. This codes for CASSPSGRDQPQHF. Based on the CDR3 plus reference TRBV18 and TRBJ1-5, the full variable domain is NAGVMQNPRHLVRRRGQEARLRCSPMKGHSHVYWYRQLPEEGLKFMVYLQKENIIDESGMPKERFSAEFPKEGPSILRIQQVVRGDSAAYFCASSPSGRDQPQHFGDGTRLSIL.

The chain employs TRBV6-1 and TRBJ2-1; the match to TRBD1 covers 9 bases. Looked up from germline, CDR1 is MNHNS and CDR2 is SASEGT. This CDR3 spans 15 amino acids. The junction had 3 bases not matched to a gene; V was cut back by 2 bases and J by 4 bases. As DNA, the CDR3 is TGTGCCAGCAGTGAAATCGGGACAGGGTACAATGAGCAGTTCTTC. Translated, it gives CASSEIGTGYNEQFF.

The rearrangement links TRBV6-2 or TRBV6-3 to TRBJ1-3, with 9 bases that match TRBD1. The J segment lost 0 bases and the V segment lost 4 bases, leaving 7 bases of the junction unmatched. The V gene's germline CDR1 is MNHEY and CDR2 SVGEGT. CDR3 length: 17 amino acids. The CDR3 loop reads CASSSGQGPTSGNTIYF. The DNA of the CDR3 is TGTGCCAGCAGTTCCGGACAGGGGCCGACCTCTGGAAACACCATATATTTT.

This chain connects TRBV3-1 (or the pseudogene TRBV3-2) to TRBJ2-6; weak D call: TRBD1 (6 bases). The V end lost 5 bases, the J end lost 0 bases, and 8 bases lay between the germline ends. The CDR3 runs to 15 residues. Germline V gives CDR1 LGHDT, CDR2 YNNKEL (reference sequence). The CDR3, as DNA: TGTGCCAGCAGCTCAGGGGACTCTGGGGCCAACGTCCTGACTTTC. It specifies CASSSGDSGANVLTF.

This clone occurred once. V and J are TRBV7-2 and TRBJ2-7, with a possible D match to TRBD2 (6 bases). CDR3 length: 15 amino acids. V was clipped by 1 base and J by 6 bases, with 16 bases between them. Germline V gives CDR1 SGHTA, CDR2 FQGNSA. CDR3 in amino acids: CASSLDRHSGFEQYF. CDR3 sequence (DNA): TGTGCCAGCAGCTTAGATAGACACAGCGGGTTCGAGCAGTACTTC. Looking up the rest from reference TRBV7-2 and TRBJ2-7 gives the full variable domain: GAGVSQSPSNKVTEKGKDVELRCDPISGHTALYWYRQSLGQGLEFLIYFQGNSAPDKSGLPSDRFSAERTGGSVSTLTIQRTQQEDSAVYLCASSLDRHSGFEQYFGPGTRLTVT.

The J gene is TRBJ2-1, the V gene TRBV14, with TRBD2 matching over 14 bases. The length of the CDR3 is 15 residues. Germline CDR1 is SGHDN and CDR2 is FVKESK. Unmatched junction bases numbered 6, after V lost 4 bases and J lost 10 bases. The DNA for the CDR3 is TGTGCCAGCAGCCCGGGACTAGCGGGAGCAGGGGAGCAGTTCTTC. Its protein product is CASSPGLAGAGEQFF.

As for this clone: Other DNA sequences in the sample encode the same CDR3. The chain uses TRBV7-2 and TRBJ2-1; 7 nucleotides align to TRBD2. The CDR3 loop spans 15 amino acids. V shed 1 base, J shed 1 base, and the junction held 1 base outside the gene matches. Germline lookup yields CDR1 SGHTA and CDR2 FQGNSA. The CDR3 here is CASSLGRGSYNEQFF. CDR3 nucleotides: TGTGCCAGCAGCTTAGGGCGGGGGTCCTACAATGAGCAGTTCTTC.

This clone was seen only once. This chain joins TRBV7-8 and TRBJ1-5; 10 positions agree with TRBD1. V lost 5 bases, J lost 5 bases, and 3 bases stayed unmatched. The CDR3 has 14 residues. Germline V gene data show CDR1 as SGHVS and CDR2 as FQNEAQ. Written as DNA, the CDR3 is TGTGCCAGCAGCCCGGACAGGGGGGATCAGCCCCAGCATTTT. Encoded protein: CASSPDRGDQPQHF.

V is TRBV19 and J is TRBJ2-1; a possible D gene is TRBD1 (6 bases). The CDR3 is made up of 12 amino acids. CDR1 and CDR2 (germline): LNHDA, SQIVND (reference sequence). Here the CDR3 reads CAVQGFGNEQFF. The CDR3 region has the DNA TGTGCGGTACAGGGTTTTGGCAATGAGCAGTTCTTC.

J is TRBJ1-5 and V is TRBV6-4; tentative D call: TRBD1 (6 bases). With 0 bases removed from V and 2 bases from J, the gap between germline ends came to 20 bases. CDR1 is MRHNA, CDR2 SNTAGT, per germline. This CDR3 is built from 19 residues. The CDR3 sequence is CASSDSAHRVFVGNQPQHF. CDR3 coding DNA: TGTGCCAGCAGTGACTCAGCCCACAGGGTATTCGTTGGCAATCAGCCCCAGCATTTT.

V gene TRBV6-2 or TRBV6-3 combines with J gene TRBJ1-2; a weak D match, TRBD1 (5 bases). The germline V gene has CDR1 MNHEY and CDR2 SVGEGT. V shed 2 bases and J shed 2 bases, with 15 bases lying between them. The CDR3 runs to 16 residues. In nucleotides, the CDR3 is TGTGCCAGCAGTTACCCCGTTGGAGGGGCGAACTATGGCTACACCTTC. Amino acids: CASSYPVGGANYGYTF.

V gene TRBV7-9 combines with J gene TRBJ1-4; 8 positions match TRBD1. The CDR3 runs to 17 residues. J gave up 7 bases and V 0 bases, and 10 bases lay outside the gene matches. CDR1 is SEHNR and CDR2 is FQNEAQ in the germline V gene (reference sequence). CDR3 protein: CASSLAGTGRGSEKLFF. CDR3 nucleotides: TGTGCCAGCAGCTTAGCAGGGACAGGCAGGGGCAGTGAAAAACTGTTTTTT.

Concerning this clone itself: At one end, the junction sequence differs from germline, possibly due to a read error. The chain joins TRBV25-1 to TRBJ1-4; D gene uncertain. This CDR3 has 14 residues. The germline V gene encodes CDR1 MGHDK and CDR2 SYGVNS. The chain's CDR3 is CASGEWSTGEKLFF. In DNA, the CDR3 is TGTGCCAGCGGTGAGTGGTCGACGGGTGAAAAACTGTTTTTT.